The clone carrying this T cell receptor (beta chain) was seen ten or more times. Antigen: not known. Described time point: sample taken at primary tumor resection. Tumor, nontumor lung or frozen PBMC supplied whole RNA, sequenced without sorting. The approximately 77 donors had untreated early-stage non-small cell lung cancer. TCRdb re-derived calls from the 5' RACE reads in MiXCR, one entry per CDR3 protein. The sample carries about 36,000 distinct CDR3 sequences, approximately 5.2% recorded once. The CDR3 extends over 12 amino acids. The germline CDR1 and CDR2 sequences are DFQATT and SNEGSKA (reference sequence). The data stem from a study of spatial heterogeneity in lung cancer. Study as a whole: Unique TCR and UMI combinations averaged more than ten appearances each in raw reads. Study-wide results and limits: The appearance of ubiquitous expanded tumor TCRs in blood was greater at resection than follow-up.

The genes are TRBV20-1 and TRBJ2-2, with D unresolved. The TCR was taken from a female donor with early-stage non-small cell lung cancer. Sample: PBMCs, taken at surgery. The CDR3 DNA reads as TGCCTAGGGAAGGCGAACACCGGGGAGCTGTTTTTT. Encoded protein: CLGKANTGELFF.